A selection of T cell receptor beta chains follows, all from one sample in a study of T cells in Graves' hyperthyroidism and ophthalmopathy. TCRdb reprocessed the multiplex PCR reads with MiXCR, giving one entry per CDR3 protein. This table has about 610,000 distinct CDR3 sequences, 40% to 55% appearing once. Sequencing used peripheral blood or thyroid tissue (not recorded which). Receptors were obtained from a woman younger than 35 with Graves' hyperthyroidism. The CDR3 runs from the conserved cysteine through the conserved F or W. A D gene is named only where the DNA matches it firmly. Clone size is shown for a subset of rows, as once, few, many or a class of expanded clone.

cdr3_aa cdr3_nt clone_size j_call d_call v_call
CASSDVTGWDNQPQHF TGTGCCAGCAGCGACGTAACAGGGTGGGACAATCAGCCCCAGCATTTT many TRBJ1-5 - TRBV12-3/TRBV12-4
CASSVPGGTEAFF TGTGCCAGCAGCGTACCGGGGGGAACTGAAGCTTTCTTT many TRBJ1-1 - TRBV9
CASSVQGVNTGANVLTF TGTGCCAGCAGTGTACAGGGGGTGAACACCGGGGCCAACGTCCTGACTTTC - TRBJ2-6 TRBD1 TRBV2
CASSLRLAANTIYF TGCGCCAGCAGCTTGAGGCTAGCGGCAAACACCATATATTTT - TRBJ1-3 - TRBV5-1
CASSIVGTGNSPLHF TGTGCCAGTAGTATAGTCGGGACAGGGAATTCACCCCTCCACTTT few TRBJ1-6 TRBD1 TRBV19
CSATLFPDRGKLFF TGCAGTGCTACCCTTTTCCCAGATCGGGGGAAACTGTTTTTT once TRBJ1-4 - TRBV20-1
CASSFTGGGNGQYF TGTGCCAGCAGCTTCACAGGGGGCGGGAATGGGCAGTACTTC - TRBJ2-5 TRBD1 TRBV7-3
CAISGQGTSGSYEQYF TGTGCCATCAGCGGACAGGGGACTAGCGGGTCCTACGAGCAGTACTTC - TRBJ2-7 TRBD2 TRBV10-3
CASSSMQGATEQYF TGTGCCAGCAGCTCGATGCAGGGGGCGACCGAGCAGTACTTC - TRBJ2-7 TRBD1 TRBV7-9
CASSYTRGVSTEAFF TGTGCCAGCAGTTATACCAGGGGGGTGAGCACTGAAGCTTTCTTT many TRBJ1-1 TRBD1 TRBV7-9
CSNGQGRPQETQYF TGCAGCAACGGACAGGGTAGGCCCCAAGAGACCCAGTACTTC - TRBJ2-5 TRBD1 TRBV29-1
CASRGGQGNTEAFF TGTGCCAGCAGAGGAGGGCAGGGGAACACTGAAGCTTTCTTT many TRBJ1-1 - TRBV6-1
CASSLASGPSREQFF TGTGCCAGCAGCTTAGCTAGTGGGCCATCTCGCGAGCAGTTCTTC once TRBJ2-1 - TRBV7-4
CASNPTGREQPQHF TGTGCCAGCAACCCGACAGGGAGGGAACAGCCCCAGCATTTT - TRBJ1-5 TRBD1 TRBV7-8
CASSLGLQVRRGRYEQYF TGCGCCAGCAGCTTGGGACTCCAGGTACGACGGGGCCGCTACGAGCAGTACTTC - TRBJ2-7 - TRBV5-1
CASSLEGPSVGTEAFF TGTGCCAGCAGCTTAGAAGGGCCCTCCGTTGGAACTGAAGCTTTCTTT - TRBJ1-1 - TRBV7-8
CATSDLGQETDTQYF TGTGCCACCAGTGATTTAGGCCAGGAAACAGATACGCAGTATTTT - TRBJ2-3 - TRBV24-1
CASSWVGSPLHF TGTGCCAGCAGCTGGGTGGGTTCACCCCTCCACTTT many TRBJ1-6 - TRBV7-2
CSGEDTEAFF TGCAGCGGCGAGGACACTGAAGCTTTCTTT many TRBJ1-1 - TRBV29-1
CASEPTTIHEQYF TGTGCCAGTGAGCCCACCACTATCCACGAGCAGTACTTC - TRBJ2-7 - TRBV2
CASSPAAETTYEQYF TGTGCCAGCAGCCCGGCGGCGGAGACAACCTACGAGCAGTACTTC - TRBJ2-7 - TRBV7-6
CASSSAGGTEAFF TGTGCCAGCAGTTCGGCGGGGGGGACTGAAGCTTTCTTT many TRBJ1-1 - TRBV12-3/TRBV12-4
CASSQETLYEQYF TGCGCCAGCAGCCAAGAGACCCTCTACGAGCAGTACTTC many TRBJ2-7 - TRBV4-3
CTSRWGELNEQYF TGTACCAGCAGGTGGGGGGAGTTGAACGAGCAGTACTTC once TRBJ2-7 - TRBV7-6
CASRRDRVSPEAFF TGTGCCAGCAGACGGGACAGGGTGAGCCCTGAAGCTTTCTTT - TRBJ1-1 TRBD1 TRBV2
CAWSRWGGETQYF TGTGCCTGGTCGAGATGGGGGGGAGAGACCCAGTACTTC few TRBJ2-5 TRBD2 TRBV30
CSASPRQEGEKLFF TGCAGTGCTAGCCCGAGGCAGGAGGGGGAAAAACTGTTTTTT many TRBJ1-4 - TRBV20-1
CASMMNRNTGELFF TGTGCCAGCATGATGAACCGGAACACCGGGGAGCTGTTTTTT many TRBJ2-2 - TRBV12-3/TRBV12-4
CSVEEGRTEAFF TGCAGCGTTGAGGAGGGACGTACTGAAGCTTTCTTT - TRBJ1-1 - TRBV29-1
CASREEPTGANTEAFF TGTGCCAGCAGGGAAGAACCCACAGGGGCGAACACTGAAGCTTTCTTT - TRBJ1-1 TRBD1 TRBV7-9
CASSPGQGGADTQYF TGCGCCAGCAGCCCCGGACAGGGGGGTGCAGATACGCAGTATTTT - TRBJ2-3 TRBD1 TRBV5-1
CASSLDLREKLFF TGTGCCAGCTCACTGGACCTAAGGGAAAAACTGTTTTTT - TRBJ1-4 - TRBV18
CASSARGGGYGYTF TGTGCCAGCAGCGCCCGCGGGGGGGGGTATGGCTACACCTTC many TRBJ1-2 - TRBV13
CASSSGTVSYEQYF TGTGCCAGCAGCTCTGGGACGGTCTCCTACGAGCAGTACTTC few TRBJ2-7 - TRBV7-6